The 27 T cell receptor beta chains listed next were all sequenced from one sample in a study of HIV-infected patients and healthy controls. Each CDR3 protein is one row after TCRdb ran MiXCR on the 5' RACE reads. The sample has approximately 64,000 distinct CDR3 sequences, 15% to 20% seen once. Sequencing was done on a sample of CD4+ T cells from blood. These receptors came from a human donor in good health.

This clonotype has a count of ten or more. The chain employs TRBV7-2 and TRBJ1-2; weak D call: TRBD1 (6 bases). This CDR3 region has 16 residues. V was clipped by 0 bases and J by 7 bases, with 18 bases between them. The germline V gene encodes CDR1 SGHTA and CDR2 FQGNSA. The CDR3 nucleotides read TGTGCCAGCAGCTTAGCCGGCATTGGGGCAGGGGCTGGCTACACCTTC. It encodes CASSLAGIGAGAGYTF.

The chain employs TRBV6-6 and TRBJ1-2; D not resolved. This CDR3 spans 13 amino acids. V was shortened by 2 bases and J by 4 bases, with 8 bases between the two germline ends. The germline gives CDR1 MNHNY, CDR2 SVGAGI (reference sequence). This chain's CDR3 is CASSYGQLYGYTF. DNA of the CDR3: TGTGCCAGCAGTTACGGGCAGCTCTATGGCTACACCTTC.

The chain combines TRBV12-3 or TRBV12-4 with TRBJ1-3; 9 bases align to TRBD1. This CDR3 contains 13 residues. V shed 6 bases and J 11 bases; nucleotides not matched to a gene: 8. CDR3 region: CASSNGQGRAIYF. The CDR3 region has the DNA TGTGCCAGCAGCAACGGACAGGGGCGCGCCATATATTTT.

This clonotype was counted many times. This sequence joins TRBV7-6 and TRBJ1-1; D may be TRBD1 (6 bases). The CDR3 has 14 amino acids. The germline V gene has CDR1 SGHVS and CDR2 FNYEAQ. Trimming cost V 5 bases and J 1 base, with 11 bases left between them. CDR3 nucleotides: TGTGCCAGCAGCCTATCACAGGGGAACACTGAAGCTTTCTTT. Residues: CASSLSQGNTEAFF.

This clonotype was detected many times. The chain couples TRBV11-2 to TRBJ2-7; no reliable D call. Germline assignment: CDR1 SGHAT and CDR2 FQNNGV. Deletions cut 4 bases from V and 5 bases from J, with 12 bases between. The length of the CDR3 is 13 residues. The CDR3 DNA is TGTGCCAGCAGCTCCCGGAACTTCCACGAGCAGTACTTC. Translated, it gives CASSSRNFHEQYF. Filled out from reference TRBV11-2 and TRBJ2-7, the complete variable domain reads EAGVAQSPRYKIIEKRQSVAFWCNPISGHATLYWYQQILGQGPKLLIQFQNNGVVDDSQLPKDRFSAERLKGVDSTLKIQPAKLEDSAVYLCASSSRNFHEQYFGPGTRLTVT.

J is TRBJ1-3 and V is TRBV11-2; D ambiguous. The CDR3 runs to 15 residues. The germline V gene encodes CDR1 SGHAT and CDR2 FQNNGV. Trimming took off 0 bases at V and 8 bases at J, with 14 bases between the two ends. CDR3 sequence reads: CASSLDRTVLYTIYF. The DNA of the CDR3 is TGTGCCAGCAGCTTAGATCGCACCGTTTTGTACACCATATATTTT.

There are a few counts of this clonotype. The V and J genes are TRBV4-1 and TRBJ2-5; 14 bases match TRBD2. CDR3 length: 16 amino acids. The germline gives CDR1 MGHRA, CDR2 YSYEKL. The J segment lost 5 bases and the V segment lost 4 bases, leaving 6 bases of the junction unmatched. CDR3 in DNA: TGCGCCAGCAGCCGCGGACTAGCGGGAGGATCCGAGACCCAGTACTTC. This gives the protein CASSRGLAGGSETQYF.

This clonotype was seen many times. The J gene is TRBJ1-5, the V gene TRBV20-1, with 11 nucleotides matching TRBD1. This CDR3 is 16 amino acids long. The germline CDR1 and CDR2 sequences are DFQATT and SNEGSKA (reference sequence). Germline trimming cut 6 bases from V and 4 bases from J; bases unmatched to any gene: 11. CDR3 DNA sequence: TGCAGTGCCAATAGAGGGACAGGGGGTTGGAATCAGCCCCAGCATTTT. The encoded protein is CSANRGTGGWNQPQHF.

The chain employs TRBV6-5 and TRBJ1-1, with D maybe TRBD1 (5 bases). CDR3 size: 15 residues. With 5 bases removed from V and 3 bases from J, the gap between germline ends came to 16 bases. Germline V gives CDR1 MNHEY, CDR2 SVGAGI. CDR3 coding DNA: TGTGCCAGCAGTCCCGGGGGTTTTAGTGACACTGAAGCTTTCTTT. Translation gives CASSPGGFSDTEAFF.

This clonotype showed up many times. This chain joins TRBV6-4 and TRBJ2-1; 11 nucleotides agree with TRBD2. Trimming cost V 2 bases and J 3 bases; bases outside gene matches: 9. The CDR3 runs 18 residues. CDR1 is MRHNA and CDR2 is SNTAGT in the germline V gene. The CDR3 nucleotides read TGTGCCAGCAGTGACAGACTAGCGGGGACAATCTACTACAATGAGCAGTTCTTC. Encoded protein: CASSDRLAGTIYYNEQFF.

The chain carries TRBV18 and TRBJ2-6; the D call may be TRBD1 or TRBD2 (6 bases each). V lost 6 bases, J lost 6 bases, and 18 bases lay in between. The CDR3 length is 16 residues. CDR1 and CDR2 from the germline V gene are KGHSH and LQKENI. CDR3 in amino acids: CASSAVGGSEANVLTF. In nucleotides, the CDR3 is TGTGCCAGCTCTGCAGTGGGGGGCTCCGAGGCCAACGTCCTGACTTTC.

The gene calls are TRBV2 and TRBJ1-5, with D unclear. This CDR3 spans 12 amino acids. Germline-derived CDR1 and CDR2 are SNHLY and FYNNEI. The V and J ends lost 0 bases and 6 bases respectively, with 3 bases between them. The CDR3 spells CASSEAGQPQHF. CDR3 in DNA: TGTGCCAGCAGTGAAGCAGGTCAGCCCCAGCATTTT.

The chain carries TRBV10-3 and TRBJ2-1; no reliable D call. The CDR3 sequence is 12 residues long. Trimming removed 2 bases from V and 6 bases from J, with 5 bases in between. CDR1 is ENHRY and CDR2 is SYGVKD in the germline V gene. The CDR3 loop is CAISEVGNEQFF. The CDR3 DNA follows: TGTGCCATCAGTGAGGTCGGCAATGAGCAGTTCTTC.

The V and J genes are TRBV11-1 and TRBJ2-4, with TRBD2 matching over 10 bases. This CDR3 region has 18 residues. After removal of 2 bases from V and 1 base from J, the junction contained 8 bases not matched to a gene. Germline V gene data show CDR1 as SGHAT and CDR2 as FQDESV (reference sequence). CDR3 region: CASSLPVAGGSAKNIQYF. CDR3 bases: TGTGCCAGCAGCTTACCCGTAGCGGGAGGCTCCGCCAAAAACATTCAGTACTTC.

Notes on this clonotype: A read error may be the cause here, since a much bigger clone is one base away. This chain connects TRBV20-1 to TRBJ2-3; D is possibly TRBD2 (5 bases). The CDR3 is 15 amino acids. Germline V gene data show CDR1 as DFQATT and CDR2 as SNEGSKA (reference sequence). CDR3 bases: TGCGGTGCGCCCCCAGCGGAGCTAGGCACAGATACGCAGTATTTT. Translated: CGAPPAELGTDTQYF.

This clonotype was picked up many times. The chain employs TRBV20-1 and TRBJ2-7; D possibly matches TRBD1 or TRBD2 (5 bases each). Trimming pared 6 bases from V and 8 bases from J, leaving 14 bases between. CDR3 length: 11 amino acids. CDR1 is DFQATT, CDR2 SNEGSKA, per germline (reference sequence). The CDR3 spells CSAPIGGQQYF. CDR3 in DNA: TGCAGTGCCCCTATTGGGGGACAGCAGTACTTC.

The chain recombines TRBV28 with TRBJ2-1; D possibly corresponds to TRBD2 (6 bases). Deletions cut 8 bases from V and 6 bases from J, with 14 bases between. This CDR3 spans 13 amino acids. Germline lookup yields CDR1 MDHEN and CDR2 SYDVKM. The CDR3 DNA follows: TGTGCCAGCGGGACTCGGGAGCCCAATGAGCAGTTCTTC. Translating it yields CASGTREPNEQFF.

This chain connects TRBV6-6 to TRBJ1-5; possible D gene TRBD1, 6 bases. Germline V gene sequence: CDR1 MNHNY, CDR2 SVGAGI (reference sequence). The CDR3 sequence is 13 residues long. V lost 7 bases and J lost 4, with 11 bases in between. CDR3 residues: CASIRQENQPQHF. The CDR3, as DNA: TGTGCCAGCATACGACAGGAGAATCAGCCCCAGCATTTT.

This rearrangement joins TRBV5-5 to TRBJ1-1; TRBD1 might be the D (6 bases). The CDR3 length is 15 residues. V gave up 4 bases and J gave up 1 base, with 14 bases separating them. The germline V gene encodes CDR1 SGHKS and CDR2 YYEKEE (reference sequence). The CDR3 loop reads CASSGQGGSNTEAFF. The CDR3 DNA is TGTGCCAGCAGCGGACAAGGGGGGTCGAACACTGAAGCTTTCTTT.

This clonotype was recorded many times. The chain joins TRBV4-1 to TRBJ2-7; perhaps TRBD2 as D (5 bases). V was clipped by 3 bases and J by 4 bases, with 13 bases between them. Germline values: CDR1 MGHRA, CDR2 YSYEKL. This CDR3 spans 14 amino acids. The CDR3 DNA reads as TGCGCCAGCAGCCAGGAACGAGGGTCGTACGAGCAGTACTTC. Amino acid sequence: CASSQERGSYEQYF.

This clonotype was seen a few times. This chain links TRBV11-3 with TRBJ2-6; no clear D. CDR3 length equals 14 residues. V was pared by 5 bases and J by 0 bases, with 5 bases between. The germline gives CDR1 SGHNT, CDR2 YENEEA. The CDR3 spells CASSPSSGANVLTF. The CDR3 DNA is TGTGCCAGCAGCCCAAGCTCTGGGGCCAACGTCCTGACTTTC.

This chain uses TRBV18 with TRBJ2-3; the D is unclear. Germline CDR1 and CDR2: KGHSH and LQKENI. V was cut by 1 base and J by 2 bases, with 13 bases left in between. The CDR3 is 16 amino acids. The CDR3 DNA reads as TGTGCCAGCTCACCACTCCCCCCCGCATCCACAGATACGCAGTATTTT. Protein product: CASSPLPPASTDTQYF.

This clonotype was seen a handful of times. This chain links TRBV4-2 with TRBJ1-5; D gene unclear. There are 14 residues in the CDR3. Trimming removed 0 bases from V and 2 bases from J, with 5 bases in between. Germline loops: CDR1 LGHNA, CDR2 YNFKEQ. The CDR3 DNA sequence: TGTGCCAGCAGCCAAGATTTCGGCAATCAGCCCCAGCATTTT. Protein sequence: CASSQDFGNQPQHF.

This clonotype was observed many times. The genes are TRBV11-2 and TRBJ2-2; D perhaps matches TRBD2 (6 bases). CDR1 and CDR2 from the germline V gene are SGHAT and FQNNGV. CDR3 length: 16 amino acids. V was cut by 4 bases and J by 0 bases, with 12 bases left in between. CDR3 sequence: CASSSTSRSNTGELFF. The CDR3 nucleotides are TGTGCCAGCAGCTCGACTAGTCGGTCGAACACCGGGGAGCTGTTTTTT.

This sequence joins TRBV29-1 and TRBJ2-3; D possibly corresponds to TRBD1 (6 bases). V lost 6 bases, J lost 4 bases, and 11 bases lay in between. CDR3 size: 12 residues. Germline V gene lookup returns CDR1 SQVTM and CDR2 ANQGSEA. CDR3 in amino acids: CSVLQGADTQYF. The CDR3 DNA reads as TGCAGCGTGCTACAGGGAGCAGATACGCAGTATTTT.

CDR3 coding DNA: TGCGCCAGCAGCTTGAAAGGGGGCAGTACAGATACGCAGTATTTT. Translating gives CASSLKGGSTDTQYF. The gene calls are TRBV5-1 and TRBJ2-3; TRBD1 agrees at 7 bases. The CDR3 is made up of 15 amino acids. The junction had 5 bases not matched to a gene; V was cut back by 1 base and J by 3 bases. The germline V gene encodes CDR1 SGHRS and CDR2 YFSETQ.

The table lists this clonotype with a count of one. This chain joins TRBV11-3 and TRBJ2-1; unclear D gene. Germline V CDR1 and CDR2: SGHNT, YENEEA. V was pared by 2 bases and J by 4 bases, with 15 bases between. The length of the CDR3 is 16 residues. DNA of the CDR3: TGTGCCAGCAGCTTATCTGGCGTGCCGAGATACAATGAGCAGTTCTTC. It yields the protein CASSLSGVPRYNEQFF.